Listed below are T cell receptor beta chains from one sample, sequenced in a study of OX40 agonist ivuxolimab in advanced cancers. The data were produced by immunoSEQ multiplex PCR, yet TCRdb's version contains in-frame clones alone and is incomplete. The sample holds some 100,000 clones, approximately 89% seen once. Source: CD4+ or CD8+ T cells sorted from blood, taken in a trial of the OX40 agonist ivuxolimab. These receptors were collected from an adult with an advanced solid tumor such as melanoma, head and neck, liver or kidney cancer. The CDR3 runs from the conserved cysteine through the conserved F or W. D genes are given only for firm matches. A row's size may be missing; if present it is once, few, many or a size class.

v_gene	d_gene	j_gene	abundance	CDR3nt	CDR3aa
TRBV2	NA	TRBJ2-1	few	TGTGCCAGCAACCTCCTCCGGGGTGAGCAGTTCTTC	CASNLLRGEQFF
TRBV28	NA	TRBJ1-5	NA	TGTGCCAGCAGCCGTGTACGTGGCGACAAGGGGGGGCAGCCCCAGCATTTT	CASSRVRGDKGGQPQHF
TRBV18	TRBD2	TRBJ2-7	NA	TGTGCCAGCTCACCCTCGGCGGGAGAATACGAGCAGTACTTC	CASSPSAGEYEQYF
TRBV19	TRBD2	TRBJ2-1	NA	TGTGCCAGTAGTAGGGGACTAGCCTACAATGAGCAGTTCTTC	CASSRGLAYNEQFF
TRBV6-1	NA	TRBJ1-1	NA	TGTGCCAGCCAACCCCAGGGGTTGAGAACTGAAGCTTTCTTT	CASQPQGLRTEAFF
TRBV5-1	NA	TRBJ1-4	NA	TGCGCCAGCAGCTTCGGGTCCGGACAGCTTAATGAAAAACTGTTTTTT	CASSFGSGQLNEKLFF
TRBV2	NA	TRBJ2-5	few	TGTGCCAGCAGGCTCTTCGGGGAGACCCAGTACTTC	CASRLFGETQYF
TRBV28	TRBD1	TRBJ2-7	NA	TGTGCCAGCAGTTCGACAGGGTTCTACGAGCAGTACTTC	CASSSTGFYEQYF
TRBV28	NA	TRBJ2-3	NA	TGTGCCAGCAGTTTATCTGGCGGGAGCACAGATACGCAGTATTTT	CASSLSGGSTDTQYF
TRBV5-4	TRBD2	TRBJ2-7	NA	TGTGCCAGCGGCACGGGGAGGGACGAGCAGTACTTC	CASGTGRDEQYF
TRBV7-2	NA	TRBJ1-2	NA	TGTGCCAGCAGCTTATTACAGCCCGGGGACTATGGCTACACCTTC	CASSLLQPGDYGYTF
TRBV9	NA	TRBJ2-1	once	TGTGCCAGCAGCGTAGCTGGAGGGGTAACTTACAATGAGCAGTTCTTC	CASSVAGGVTYNEQFF
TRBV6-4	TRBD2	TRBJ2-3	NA	TGTGCCAGAATTAAGGGTATTCGAGCGGGAGTTGGAGATACGCAGTATTTT	CARIKGIRAGVGDTQYF
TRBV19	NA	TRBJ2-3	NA	TGTGCCAGTAGTATAGTAGGAGGCGCGGGGTCCACAGATACGCAGTATTTT	CASSIVGGAGSTDTQYF
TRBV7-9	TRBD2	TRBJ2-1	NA	TGTGCCAGCAGCCTTAGCGGGAGATCCTACAATGAGCAGTTCTTC	CASSLSGRSYNEQFF
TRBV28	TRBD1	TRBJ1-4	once	TGTGCCAGCAGTTCGGACAGGGGGCATACGACTAATGAAAAACTGTTTTTT	CASSSDRGHTTNEKLFF
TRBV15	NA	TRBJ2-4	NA	TGTGCCACCAGCAGGAACCCCCCTCCGGCCATTCAGTACTTC	CATSRNPPPAIQYF
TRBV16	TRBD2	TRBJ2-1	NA	TGTGCCAGCAGCCATTCTAGCGGGAACTACAATGAGCAGTTCTTC	CASSHSSGNYNEQFF
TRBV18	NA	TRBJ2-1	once	TGTGCCAGCTCACCACCTAACCAGCTTAATGAGCAGTTCTTC	CASSPPNQLNEQFF
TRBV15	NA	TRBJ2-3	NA	TGTGCCACCCTTGGGACACATACTAGCACAGATACGCAGTATTTT	CATLGTHTSTDTQYF
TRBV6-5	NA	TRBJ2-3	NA	TGTGCCAGCAGTGCAAGTGGGACAGATACGCAGTATTTT	CASSASGTDTQYF
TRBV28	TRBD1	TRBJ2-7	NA	TGTGCCAGCAGTCTCAGGGGGCTTAACTCGGTAGAGCAGTACTTC	CASSLRGLNSVEQYF
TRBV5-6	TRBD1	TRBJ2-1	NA	TGTGCCAGCAGCCGGGACAGAAGCTCCTACAATGAGCAGTTCTTC	CASSRDRSSYNEQFF
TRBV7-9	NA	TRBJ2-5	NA	TGTGCCACGAGCCGAGGCGGGACAAGAGAAGAGACCCAGTACTTC	CATSRGGTREETQYF
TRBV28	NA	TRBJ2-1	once	TGTGCCAGCAGTTCATGGGGAGCGAGCTCCTACAATGAGCAGTTCTTC	CASSSWGASSYNEQFF
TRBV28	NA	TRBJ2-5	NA	TGTGCCAGCACAGAAGGGGTACGTGAGACCCAGTACTTC	CASTEGVRETQYF
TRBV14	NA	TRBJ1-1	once	TGTGCCAGCAGCCCCGCGGGGGGAGGGATGAACACTGAAGCTTTCTTT	CASSPAGGGMNTEAFF
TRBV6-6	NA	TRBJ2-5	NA	TGTGCCAGCAGTTACTCATCTAGGGAGAAAGAGACCCAGTACTTC	CASSYSSREKETQYF
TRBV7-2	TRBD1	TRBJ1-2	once	TGTGCCAGCAGCTTCTACGGAGGGGGCGTCTATGGCTACACCTTC	CASSFYGGGVYGYTF
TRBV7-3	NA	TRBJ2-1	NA	TGTGCCAGCAGCCAGAGTGGAGGGAGTGAGCAGTTCTTC	CASSQSGGSEQFF
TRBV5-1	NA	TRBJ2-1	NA	TGCGCCAGCAGCCCGGCTGGGGGAACAGGCAGAGCCGGGGGTCTCTCCTACAATGAGCAGTTCTTC	CASSPAGGTGRAGGLSYNEQFF
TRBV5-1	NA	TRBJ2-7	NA	TGCGCCAGCAGCCAACGCGTCTATACCAGAGGCGACCTCTCCTACGAGCAGTACTTC	CASSQRVYTRGDLSYEQYF
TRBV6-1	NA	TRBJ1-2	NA	TGTGCCAGCAGTGAAAATAGAGGGGAACTCTATGGCTACACCTTC	CASSENRGELYGYTF
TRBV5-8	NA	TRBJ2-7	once	TGTGCCAGCAGAACTAGGGGCGGGTACGAGCAGTACTTC	CASRTRGGYEQYF
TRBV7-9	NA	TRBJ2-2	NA	TGTGCCAGCAGCTTAGCTCAAGCCGGGGAGCTGTTTTTT	CASSLAQAGELFF
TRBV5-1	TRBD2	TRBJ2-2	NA	TGCGCCAGCAGCCTAGCGGGAGTGGGCACCGGGGAGCTGTTTTTT	CASSLAGVGTGELFF
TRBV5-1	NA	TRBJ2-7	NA	TGCGCCAGCAGCGAGGGGACGTATGCCTACGAGCAGTACTTC	CASSEGTYAYEQYF
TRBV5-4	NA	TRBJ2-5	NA	TGTGCCAGCAGCTTTGGTCCGGCCGAAGAGACCCAGTACTTC	CASSFGPAEETQYF
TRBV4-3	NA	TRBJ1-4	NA	TGCGCCAGATTCACCCGAACGACTGGGGAAAAACTGTTTTTT	CARFTRTTGEKLFF
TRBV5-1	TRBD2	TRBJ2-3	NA	TGCGCCAGCAGCTTGACTAGCGGAGTGGATACGCAGTATTTT	CASSLTSGVDTQYF
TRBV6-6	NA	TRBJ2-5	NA	TGTGCCAGCAGTTCCGAGGGAGGAGCATCGGCGACCCAGTACTTC	CASSSEGGASATQYF
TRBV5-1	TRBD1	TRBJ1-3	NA	TGCGCCAGCAGTCTCGACGGACAGGGCGCGGGCTCTGGAAACACCATATATTTT	CASSLDGQGAGSGNTIYF
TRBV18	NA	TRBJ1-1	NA	TGTGCCAGCTCCCCTTACTGGGAGAGACGGGGTGAAGCTTTCTTT	CASSPYWERRGEAFF
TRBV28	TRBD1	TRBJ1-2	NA	TGTGCCAGCAATTCCCCCCAGGGGGCCAGAAACTATGGCTACACCTTC	CASNSPQGARNYGYTF
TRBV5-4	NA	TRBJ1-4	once	TGTGCCAGCAGCTTGGGGGGGGATAGTGAAAAACTGTTTTTT	CASSLGGDSEKLFF
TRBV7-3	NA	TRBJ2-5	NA	TGTGCCAGCAGCTTCAAAGGAGAGACCCAGTACTTC	CASSFKGETQYF
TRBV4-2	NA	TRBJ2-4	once	TGTGCCAGCAGCCAAGTCCCCACTAACAAAAACATTCAGTACTTC	CASSQVPTNKNIQYF
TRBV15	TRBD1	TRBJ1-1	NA	TGTGCCACCAGAAGAGCCGACAGGGACGGCACTGAAGCTTTCTTT	CATRRADRDGTEAFF
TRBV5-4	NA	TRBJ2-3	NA	TGTGCCAGCAGCTTGCAGTCAGATACGCAGTATTTT	CASSLQSDTQYF
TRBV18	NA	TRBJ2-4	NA	TGTGCCAGCTCACCCTCTGCCATAGCCAAAAACATTCAGTACTTC	CASSPSAIAKNIQYF
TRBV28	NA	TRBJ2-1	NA	TGTGCCAGCAGTTTATCAAGCGTTCGCCACAATGAGCAGTTCTTC	CASSLSSVRHNEQFF
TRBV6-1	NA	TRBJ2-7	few	TGTGCCAGCAGGATGACAAGGGATTACGAGCAGTACTTC	CASRMTRDYEQYF
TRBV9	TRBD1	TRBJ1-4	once	TGTGCCAGCAGCGTAGGCGGGACAGGGAATGAAAAACTGTTTTTT	CASSVGGTGNEKLFF
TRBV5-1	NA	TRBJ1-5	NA	TGCGCCAGCAGCTTGGCCCCTCAGGTTTGGCCCCAGCATTTT	CASSLAPQVWPQHF
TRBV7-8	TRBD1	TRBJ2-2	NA	TGTGCCAGCAGCTTACAGGGGGCCCGGGTCACCGGGGAGCTGTTTTTT	CASSLQGARVTGELFF
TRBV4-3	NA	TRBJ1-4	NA	TGCGCCAGCAGCCCCGAGACAGGTGCAACTAATGAAAAACTGTTTTTT	CASSPETGATNEKLFF
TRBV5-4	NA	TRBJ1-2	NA	TGTGCCAGCAGCTGGGACCTTACCTATGGCTACACCTTC	CASSWDLTYGYTF
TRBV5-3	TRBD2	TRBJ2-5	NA	TGTGCCAGAAGCGAAGAAAGCGGGAGGGCCGGAGAGACCCAGTACTTC	CARSEESGRAGETQYF
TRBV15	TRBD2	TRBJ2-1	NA	TGTGCCACCAGCAGAGGGGGACTAGCGGGAGGGCCACGGGATGAGCAGTTCTTC	CATSRGGLAGGPRDEQFF